This T cell receptor beta chain was captured by sequencing in a study of T cell repertoires in cytomegalovirus infection. Turning to the study itself: The public TCR beta signatures pointed to both CMV infection and matching HLA type.

TCRdb itself ran the reads through MiXCR, one entry per CDR3 protein. Counted here are under 800,000 distinct CDR3 sequences, approximately 25% occurring once; the ten biggest clones make up 7.5% to 9%. From germline, CDR1 is MNHEY and CDR2 SMNVEV (reference sequence). The CDR3 is 14 residues long. The V gene lost 3 bases and the J gene lost 7 bases, with 13 bases spanning the gap. Sequencing was performed on CD8+ T cells from PBMCs. The sequence derives from a human donor in good health (CMV status not recorded). Some clones in this sample may be carry-over from other donors' samples. This chain uses TRBV27 with TRBJ2-1; D not resolved. The CDR3 DNA reads TGTGCCAGCAGTTTGGTTGGCACGAAAAATGAGCAGTTCTTC. Translation: CASSLVGTKNEQFF.